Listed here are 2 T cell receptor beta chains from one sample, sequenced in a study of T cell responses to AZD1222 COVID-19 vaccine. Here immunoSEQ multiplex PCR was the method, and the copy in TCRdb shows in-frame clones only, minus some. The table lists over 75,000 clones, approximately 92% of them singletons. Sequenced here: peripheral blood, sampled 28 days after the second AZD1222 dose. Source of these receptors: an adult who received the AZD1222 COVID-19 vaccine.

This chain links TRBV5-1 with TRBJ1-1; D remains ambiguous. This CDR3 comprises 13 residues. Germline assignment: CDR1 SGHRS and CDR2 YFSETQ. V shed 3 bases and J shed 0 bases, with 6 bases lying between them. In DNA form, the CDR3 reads TGCGCCAGCAGCTCCAGGCTGAACACTGAAGCTTTCTTT. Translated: CASSSRLNTEAFF.

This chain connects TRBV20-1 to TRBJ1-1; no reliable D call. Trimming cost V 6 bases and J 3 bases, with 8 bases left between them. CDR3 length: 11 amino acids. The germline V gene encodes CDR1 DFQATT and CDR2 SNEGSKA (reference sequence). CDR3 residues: CSANRDTEAFF. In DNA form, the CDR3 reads TGCAGTGCGAACCGTGACACTGAAGCTTTCTTT.